This T cell receptor beta chain was documented in a study of Graves' ophthalmopathy and Graves' hyperthyroidism. Study-wide findings and caveats: Blood shared most expanded thyroid clonotypes above 0.001 frequency. At 60% to 71% sensitivity and 72.22% specificity, the model predicted progression of the ophthalmopathy.

Transcripts of RNA were the source for amplifying TCR beta CDR3 regions. The first-round RT-PCR employed HTBI primers together with the Qiagen OneStep RT-PCR kit. A multiplex PCR was then performed as the second round. MiXCR, applied by TCRdb to the multiplex PCR reads, yields one record per CDR3 protein. The table lists about 380,000 distinct CDR3 sequences, less than 20% of them singletons. The germline V gene has CDR1 MNHEY and CDR2 SVGEGT. This CDR3 has 16 amino acids. Trimming took 5 bases from V and 0 from J; bases not matched to a gene: 9. In this sample, this clonotype turned up many times. No antigen is known for it. Aged 18 to 65, the patients with hyperthyroidism had under 2 months' duration and were newly diagnosed.

The sequence was obtained from a woman under 30 with stable Graves' hyperthyroidism. The rearrangement links TRBV6-2 or TRBV6-3 to TRBJ1-2; 7 positions agree with TRBD1. The specimen sequenced was peripheral blood. The CDR3 here is CASSSHRDRSNYGYTF. The CDR3 DNA follows: TGTGCCAGCAGTAGTCATCGGGACAGATCTAACTATGGCTACACCTTC.